This TCR beta chain derives from a study of T cell responses to AZD1222 COVID-19 vaccine. Study-level points and caveats: Among the donors, most were white British and more were female, and clonal diversity was possibly underestimated.

A remark on this clone: Antigen: not known.

Whether given at about 4 or about 12 weeks, second doses were pooled. The CDR3 loop spans 13 amino acids. After removal of 6 bases from V and 2 bases from J, the junction contained 3 bases not matched to a gene. Germline CDR1 LGHDT, CDR2 YNNKEL (reference sequence). Method: immunoSEQ multiplex PCR; TCRdb's copy keeps in-frame clones and lacks some. The sample contains around 150,000 clones, about 90% of which appear only once. This chain connects TRBV3-1 (or the pseudogene TRBV3-2) to TRBJ2-5; 7 positions match TRBD1. The receptor's source is an adult who received the AZD1222 COVID-19 vaccine. Here the sequenced sample was peripheral blood, taken 28 days after the second AZD1222 dose. CDR3 residues: CASRLGQQETQYF. The CDR3 coding sequence is TGTGCCAGCAGGCTGGGACAGCAAGAGACCCAGTACTTC.